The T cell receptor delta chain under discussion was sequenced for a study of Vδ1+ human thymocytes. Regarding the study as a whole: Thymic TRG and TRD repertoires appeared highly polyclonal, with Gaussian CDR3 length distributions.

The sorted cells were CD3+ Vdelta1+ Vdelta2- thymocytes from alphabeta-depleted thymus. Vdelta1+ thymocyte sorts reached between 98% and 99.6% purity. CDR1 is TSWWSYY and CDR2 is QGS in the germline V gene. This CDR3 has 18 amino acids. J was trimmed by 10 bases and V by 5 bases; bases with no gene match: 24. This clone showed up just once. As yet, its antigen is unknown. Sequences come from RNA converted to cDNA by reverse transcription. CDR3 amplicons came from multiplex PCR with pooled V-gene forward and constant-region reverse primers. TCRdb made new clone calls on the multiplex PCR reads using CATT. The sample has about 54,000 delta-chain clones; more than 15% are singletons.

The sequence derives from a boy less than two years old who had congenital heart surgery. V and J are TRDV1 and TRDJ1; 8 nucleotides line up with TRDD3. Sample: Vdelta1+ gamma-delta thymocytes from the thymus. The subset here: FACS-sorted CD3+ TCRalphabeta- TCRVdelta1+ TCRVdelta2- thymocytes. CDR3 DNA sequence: TGTGCTCTTGGGACCCCAGGTATCCTACATCCTGGGGGAGACGGACTCATCTTT. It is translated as CALGTPGILHPGGDGLIF.